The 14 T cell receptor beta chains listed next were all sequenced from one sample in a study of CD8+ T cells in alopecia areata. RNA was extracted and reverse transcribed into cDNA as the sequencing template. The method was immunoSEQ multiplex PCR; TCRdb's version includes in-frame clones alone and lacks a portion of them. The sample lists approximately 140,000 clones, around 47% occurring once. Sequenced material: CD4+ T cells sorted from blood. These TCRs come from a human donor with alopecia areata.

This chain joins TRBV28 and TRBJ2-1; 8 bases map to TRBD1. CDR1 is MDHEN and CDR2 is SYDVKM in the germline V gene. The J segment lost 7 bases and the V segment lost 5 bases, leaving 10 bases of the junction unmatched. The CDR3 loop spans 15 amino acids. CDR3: CASSQTGAHRNEQFF. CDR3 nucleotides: TGTGCCAGCAGTCAGACAGGGGCGCATCGTAATGAGCAGTTCTTC.

CDR3 residues: CAWSAGGAQYF. DNA of the CDR3: TGTGCCTGGAGTGCGGGAGGAGCGCAGTATTTT. V is TRBV30 and J is TRBJ2-3; 7 bases are a match to TRBD2. The CDR3 spans 11 residues. Per germline, CDR1 GTSNPN and CDR2 SVGIG (reference sequence). The junction had 2 bases not matched to a gene; V was cut back by 1 base and J by 10 bases.

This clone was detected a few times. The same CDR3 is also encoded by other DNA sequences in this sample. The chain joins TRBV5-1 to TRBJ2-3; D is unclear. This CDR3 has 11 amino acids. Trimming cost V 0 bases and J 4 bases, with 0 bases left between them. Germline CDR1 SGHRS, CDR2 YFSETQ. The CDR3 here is CASSLADTQYF. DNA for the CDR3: TGCGCCAGCAGCTTGGCAGATACGCAGTATTTT.

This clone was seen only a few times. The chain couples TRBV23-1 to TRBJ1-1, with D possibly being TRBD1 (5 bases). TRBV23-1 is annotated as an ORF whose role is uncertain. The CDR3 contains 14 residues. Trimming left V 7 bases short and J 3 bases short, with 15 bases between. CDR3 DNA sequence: TGCGCCAGCAATTCGGGGGAAGGGCACACTGAAGCTTTCTTT. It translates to CASNSGEGHTEAFF.

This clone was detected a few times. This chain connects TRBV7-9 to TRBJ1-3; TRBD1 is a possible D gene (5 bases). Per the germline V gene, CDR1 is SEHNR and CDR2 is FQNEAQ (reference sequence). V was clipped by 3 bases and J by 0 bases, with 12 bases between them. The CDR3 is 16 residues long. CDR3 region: CASSFGRASSGNTIYF. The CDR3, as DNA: TGTGCCAGCAGCTTTGGCAGGGCTAGCTCTGGAAACACCATATATTTT.

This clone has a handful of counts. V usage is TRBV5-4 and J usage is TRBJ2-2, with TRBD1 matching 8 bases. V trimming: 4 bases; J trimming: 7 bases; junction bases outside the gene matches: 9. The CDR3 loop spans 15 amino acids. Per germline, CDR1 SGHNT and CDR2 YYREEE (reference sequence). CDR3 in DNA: TGTGCCAGCAGCCCCGGACAGGGCCGGAACGGGGAGCTGTTTTTT. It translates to CASSPGQGRNGELFF.

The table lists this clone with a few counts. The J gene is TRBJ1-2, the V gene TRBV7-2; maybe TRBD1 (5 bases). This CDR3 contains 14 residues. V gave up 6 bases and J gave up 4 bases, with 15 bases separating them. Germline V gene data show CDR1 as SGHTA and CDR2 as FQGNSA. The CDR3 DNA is TGTGCCAGCAGGAATTTTGAGACAGCCTATGGCTACACCTTC. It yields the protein CASRNFETAYGYTF.

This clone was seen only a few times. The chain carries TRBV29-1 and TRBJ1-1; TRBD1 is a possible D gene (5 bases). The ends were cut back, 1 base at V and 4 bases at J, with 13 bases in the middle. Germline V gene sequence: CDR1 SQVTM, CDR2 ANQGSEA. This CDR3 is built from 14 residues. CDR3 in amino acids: CSVEVGGWGTEAFF. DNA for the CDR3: TGCAGCGTTGAAGTGGGGGGTTGGGGCACTGAAGCTTTCTTT.

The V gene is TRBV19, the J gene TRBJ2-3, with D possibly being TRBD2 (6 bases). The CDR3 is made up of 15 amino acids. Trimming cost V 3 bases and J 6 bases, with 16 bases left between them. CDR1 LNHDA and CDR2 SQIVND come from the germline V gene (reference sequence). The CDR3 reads CASSIPSGSTDTQYF. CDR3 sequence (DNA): TGTGCCAGTAGTATCCCCAGCGGGTCCACGGATACGCAGTATTTT.

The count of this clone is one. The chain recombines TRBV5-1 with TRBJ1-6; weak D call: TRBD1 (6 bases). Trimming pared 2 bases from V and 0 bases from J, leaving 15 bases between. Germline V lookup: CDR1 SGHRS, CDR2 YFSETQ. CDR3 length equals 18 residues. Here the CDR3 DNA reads TGCGCCAGCAGCTTAAGCCAGGGGCCGAGCTCCTATAATTCACCCCTCCACTTT. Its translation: CASSLSQGPSSYNSPLHF. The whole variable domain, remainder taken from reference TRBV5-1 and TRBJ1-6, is KAGVTQTPRYLIKTRGQQVTLSCSPISGHRSVSWYQQTPGQGLQFLFEYFSETQRNKGNFPGRFSGRQFSNSRSEMNVSTLELGDSALYLCASSLSQGPSSYNSPLHFGNGTRLTVT.

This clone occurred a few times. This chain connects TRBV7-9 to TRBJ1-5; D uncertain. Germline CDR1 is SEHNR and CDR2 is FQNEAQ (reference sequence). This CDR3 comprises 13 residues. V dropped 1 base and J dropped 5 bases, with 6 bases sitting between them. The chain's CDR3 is CASSLGSHQPQHF. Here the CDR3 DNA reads TGTGCCAGCAGCTTAGGGTCGCATCAGCCCCAGCATTTT.

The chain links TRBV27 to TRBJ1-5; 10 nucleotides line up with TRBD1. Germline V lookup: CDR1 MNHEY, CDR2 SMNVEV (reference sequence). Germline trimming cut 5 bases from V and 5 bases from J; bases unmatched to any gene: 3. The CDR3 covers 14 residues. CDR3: CASSGGTGDQPQHF. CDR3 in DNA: TGTGCCAGCAGTGGGGGGACAGGGGATCAGCCCCAGCATTTT.

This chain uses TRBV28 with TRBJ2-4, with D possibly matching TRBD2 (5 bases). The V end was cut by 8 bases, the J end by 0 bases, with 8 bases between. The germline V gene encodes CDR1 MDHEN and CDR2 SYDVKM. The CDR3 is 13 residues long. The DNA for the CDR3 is TGTGCCAGCGGACTGACAGCCAAAAACATTCAGTACTTC. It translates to CASGLTAKNIQYF.

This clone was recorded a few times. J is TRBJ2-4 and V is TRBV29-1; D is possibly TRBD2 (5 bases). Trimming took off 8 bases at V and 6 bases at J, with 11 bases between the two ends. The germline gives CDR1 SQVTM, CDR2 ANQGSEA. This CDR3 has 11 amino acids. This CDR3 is CSPRGGNIQYF. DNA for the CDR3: TGCAGCCCCCGCGGAGGAAACATTCAGTACTTC.